Following are 20 T cell receptor beta chains from one sample sequenced in a study of T cells in Graves' hyperthyroidism and ophthalmopathy. Amplified TCR beta CDR3 regions came from RNA transcripts. When the TCR CDR3 underwent first-round RT-PCR, the HTBI primer set was used. TCRdb passed the multiplex PCR reads through MiXCR, listing each CDR3 protein once. The sample carries around 600,000 distinct CDR3 sequences, around 14% recorded once. Sequencing was performed on blood. These receptors came from a woman in her late teens or twenties with Graves' ophthalmopathy.

The J gene is TRBJ2-1, the V gene TRBV28; TRBD2 agrees at 15 bases. CDR3 size: 16 residues. The germline V gene has CDR1 MDHEN and CDR2 SYDVKM. The V segment lost 5 bases and the J segment 8 bases; nucleotides outside the gene matches: 7. CDR3 in amino acids: CASSLWTSGRADEQFF. CDR3 coding DNA: TGTGCCAGCAGTCTCTGGACTAGCGGGAGGGCCGATGAGCAGTTCTTC.

This clonotype occurred many times. This chain's CDR3 is CASSVGGLAGYNEQFF. The CDR3 DNA reads TGTGCCAGCAGCGTAGGGGGACTAGCGGGATACAATGAGCAGTTCTTC. The V gene is TRBV9, the J gene TRBJ2-1; 13 bases are shared with TRBD2. The ends lost 0 bases at V and 4 bases at J; junction bases unmatched: 1. Germline loops: CDR1 SGDLS, CDR2 YYNGEE. The CDR3 runs 16 residues.

This clonotype turned up a few times. This CDR3 is CASPYGADTQYF. The CDR3 nucleotides read TGTGCCAGCCCTTACGGCGCAGATACGCAGTATTTT. The chain links TRBV6-1 to TRBJ2-3, with D unclear. Trimming shortened V by 8 bases and J by 4 bases, and 10 bases separated the two germline ends. The CDR3 length is 12 residues. Germline lookup yields CDR1 MNHNS and CDR2 SASEGT.

This clonotype was detected ten times or more. V gene TRBV2 combines with J gene TRBJ2-6; D not certain. The germline V gene has CDR1 SNHLY and CDR2 FYNNEI. The CDR3 consists of 13 residues. V was pared by 6 bases and J by 8 bases, with 11 bases between. The CDR3 DNA reads as TGTGCCAGCAGCTATGAGGAGTCCAACGTCCTGACTTTC. Amino acids: CASSYEESNVLTF.

This clonotype was seen ten or more times. The J gene is TRBJ2-1, the V gene TRBV10-3, with 13 bases identical to TRBD2. Germline V gene data show CDR1 as ENHRY and CDR2 as SYGVKD. This CDR3 is built from 15 residues. V gave up 4 bases and J gave up 4 bases; unmatched junction bases: 1. The CDR3 sequence: CAISGTSGGYNEQFF. The CDR3 nucleotides are TGTGCCATCAGTGGGACTAGCGGGGGTTACAATGAGCAGTTCTTC.

This clonotype was detected many times. The CDR3 spells CASNTDTYGYTF. The CDR3 coding sequence is TGTGCCTCTAATACGGACACATATGGCTACACCTTC. The gene calls are TRBV30 and TRBJ1-2; a possible D gene is TRBD1 (5 bases). The CDR3 runs to 12 residues. V was shortened by 7 bases and J by 5 bases, with 14 bases between the two germline ends. The germline V gene has CDR1 GTSNPN and CDR2 SVGIG (reference sequence).

This clonotype appeared many times. The chain combines TRBV20-1 with TRBJ1-5; D perhaps matches TRBD1 (5 bases). V lost 0 bases to trimming and J lost 7 bases, with 10 bases between them. CDR1 is DFQATT and CDR2 is SNEGSKA in the germline V gene (reference sequence). The length of the CDR3 is 13 residues. The chain's CDR3 is CSARDRGGQPQHF. For the CDR3, the DNA is TGCAGTGCTAGAGATAGGGGTGGCCAGCCCCAGCATTTT.

This clonotype was recorded at least ten times. J is TRBJ2-1 and V is TRBV7-9; 7 bases line up with TRBD2. CDR1 and CDR2 (germline): SEHNR, FQNEAQ (reference sequence). V lost 5 bases and J lost 6; bases outside the gene matches: 7. The CDR3 is made up of 14 amino acids. CDR3 sequence reads: CASSRGDLINEQFF. In DNA, the CDR3 is TGTGCCAGCAGCCGGGGGGACTTAATCAATGAGCAGTTCTTC.

This clonotype was seen more than once but under ten times. V usage is TRBV5-6 and J usage is TRBJ1-4; possibly TRBD1 for D (5 bases). Germline CDR1 is SGHDT and CDR2 is YYEEEE. The CDR3 sequence is 16 residues long. V was pared by 1 base and J by 8 bases, with 18 bases between. The CDR3 sequence: CASSLSHQGKGEKLFF. The CDR3 DNA follows: TGTGCCAGCAGCTTGTCGCATCAGGGAAAAGGGGAAAAACTGTTTTTT. Together with reference TRBV5-6 and TRBJ1-4, the CDR3 gives the full variable domain: DAGVTQSPTHLIKTRGQQVTLRCSPKSGHDTVSWYQQALGQGPQFIFQYYEEEERQRGNFPDRFSGHQFPNYSSELNVNALLLGDSALYLCASSLSHQGKGEKLFFGSGTQLSVL.

This clonotype was found once. V and J are TRBV10-3 and TRBJ2-3; D might be TRBD1 (6 bases). Trimming left V 2 bases short and J 0 bases short, with 12 bases between. Germline CDR1 ENHRY, CDR2 SYGVKD. The CDR3 sequence is 16 residues long. CDR3 amino acids: CAISEPGTTSTDTQYF. In DNA, the CDR3 is TGTGCCATCAGTGAGCCCGGGACAACTAGCACAGATACGCAGTATTTT.

This clonotype has at least ten counts. The chain employs TRBV6-1 and TRBJ2-7; D may correspond to TRBD1 or TRBD2 (5 bases each). This CDR3 contains 16 residues. Germline V gene sequence: CDR1 MNHNS, CDR2 SASEGT. Trimming took 8 bases from V and 2 from J, leaving 22 bases between them. The CDR3 DNA sequence: TGTGCCAGCCAATCGAGGGCAGGGCTAGGTCCCTACGAGCAGTACTTC. Translated: CASQSRAGLGPYEQYF.

This chain links TRBV5-1 with TRBJ1-4, with D perhaps TRBD1 (5 bases). The germline CDR1 and CDR2 sequences are SGHRS and YFSETQ. Trimming removed 4 bases at V and 0 bases at J, with 10 bases between. CDR3 length equals 15 residues. CDR3 in amino acids: CASSLRDPTNEKLFF. For the CDR3, the DNA is TGCGCCAGCAGCCTCAGGGATCCAACTAATGAAAAACTGTTTTTT.

In this sample, this clonotype turned up many times. This chain uses TRBV6-6 with TRBJ2-7; D not resolved. The germline V gene has CDR1 MNHNY and CDR2 SVGAGI (reference sequence). Trimming left V 0 bases short and J 3 bases short, with 9 bases between. CDR3 length: 14 residues. CDR3 in amino acids: CASSYSRSNYEQYF. The CDR3 DNA is TGTGCCAGCAGTTACTCGCGGAGTAACTACGAGCAGTACTTC.

V gene TRBV6-2 or TRBV6-3 combines with J gene TRBJ2-2; maybe TRBD1 (6 bases). The V end was cut by 4 bases, the J end by 6 bases, with 12 bases between. CDR1 and CDR2 (germline): MNHEY, SVGEGT. The CDR3 contains 14 residues. CDR3: CASSFRTAPGELFF. CDR3 coding DNA: TGTGCCAGCAGTTTTCGGACAGCCCCCGGGGAGCTGTTTTTT.

This clonotype was counted at least ten times. V and J are TRBV10-3 and TRBJ2-2; D unresolved. Trimming took 0 bases from V and 2 from J, leaving 10 bases between them. CDR3 length: 16 residues. Germline CDR1 reads ENHRY; CDR2 reads SYGVKD. Here the CDR3 DNA reads TGTGCCATCAGTGAGTCTAAGGGTATAAACACCGGGGAGCTGTTTTTT. It codes for CAISESKGINTGELFF.

This clonotype was counted at least ten times. The chain uses TRBV7-9 and TRBJ1-5, with D perhaps matching TRBD1 (5 bases). Trimming removed 8 bases at V and 2 bases at J, with 16 bases between. Germline CDR1 SEHNR, CDR2 FQNEAQ (reference sequence). There are 15 residues in the CDR3. In DNA form, the CDR3 reads TGTGCCAGCTGTCCACGGGGGATGCGCAATCAGCCCCAGCATTTT. Amino acid sequence: CASCPRGMRNQPQHF.

This clonotype has more than one count but fewer than ten. The chain recombines TRBV9 with TRBJ2-7; 12 positions match TRBD2. The germline gives CDR1 SGDLS, CDR2 YYNGEE. Germline trimming cut 3 bases from V and 3 bases from J; bases unmatched to any gene: 13. The CDR3 is made up of 18 amino acids. The CDR3 protein is CASSGRLAGDFLSYEQYF. In DNA, the CDR3 is TGTGCCAGCAGCGGGAGACTAGCGGGAGATTTTCTCAGCTACGAGCAGTACTTC.

Ten or more counts support this clonotype. The V and J genes are TRBV7-2 and TRBJ1-6; maybe TRBD1 (5 bases). Germline V gives CDR1 SGHTA, CDR2 FQGNSA. The CDR3 has 15 residues. Trimming shortened V by 0 bases and J by 7 bases, and 10 bases separated the two germline ends. The DNA for the CDR3 is TGTGCCAGCAGCTTAGCGGGACGGACCAATTCACCCCTCCACTTT. Translated: CASSLAGRTNSPLHF.

In this sample, this clonotype turned up many times. V and J are TRBV5-1 and TRBJ1-4; the D is unclear. Germline values: CDR1 SGHRS, CDR2 YFSETQ. The CDR3 loop spans 17 amino acids. Trimming left V 5 bases short and J 4 bases short, with 21 bases between. The CDR3 nucleotides are TGCGCCAGCAGACGAGGACCGTCAACAGACTATAATGAAAAACTGTTTTTT. It codes for CASRRGPSTDYNEKLFF.

On this clonotype itself: Possible read error: a much larger clone is one base away. J is TRBJ2-1 and V is TRBV5-1; D possibly matches TRBD1 or TRBD2 (5 bases each). The end of the DNA is better explained by TRBJ2-7, so the J call may be wrong. The CDR3 is 15 residues long. CDR1 and CDR2 (germline): SGHRS, YFSETQ. CDR3 amino acids: CASSWDQQDYNEQYF. The CDR3 region has the DNA TGTGCCAGCAGCTGGGACCAGCAAGACTACAATGAGCAGTACTTC.